A single sample is the source of the 30 T cell receptor beta chains below, sequenced in a study of cytomegalovirus exposure and HLA in healthy donors. Researchers ran the PCR with 60 Vbeta and 13 Jbeta primers. Method: immunoSEQ multiplex PCR; TCRdb's copy keeps in-frame clones and lacks some. The table lists 180,000 or so clones, 77% of them singletons. Sequencing used PBMCs. The receptors were sampled from a man younger than 30 in good health and CMV-seronegative.

Only a few counts were recorded for this clone. This sequence joins TRBV6-5 and TRBJ1-5, with D possibly being TRBD1 (5 bases). Trimming pared 6 bases from V and 0 bases from J, leaving 9 bases between. CDR1 and CDR2 (germline): MNHEY, SVGAGI. The CDR3 spans 14 residues. Here the CDR3 DNA reads TGTGCCAGCAGGGGGCCAAATAGCAATCAGCCCCAGCATTTT. Its protein product is CASRGPNSNQPQHF.

This clone has just a few counts. The chain couples TRBV18 to TRBJ2-1; unclear D gene. This CDR3 has 16 residues. The germline gives CDR1 KGHSH, CDR2 LQKENI. Trimming took 0 bases from V and 6 from J, leaving 15 bases between them. CDR3 loop: CASSPPDGLRSNEQFF. The DNA of the CDR3 is TGTGCCAGCTCACCACCTGACGGCTTGAGGAGCAATGAGCAGTTCTTC.

V is TRBV30 and J is TRBJ2-5; D is possibly TRBD1 (6 bases). Germline-derived CDR1 and CDR2 are GTSNPN and SVGIG (reference sequence). CDR3 length: 15 amino acids. V dropped 2 bases and J dropped 2 bases, with 15 bases sitting between them. CDR3 bases: TGTGCCTGGAGTAAGGACAGATCACCGCAAGAGACCCAGTACTTC. It encodes CAWSKDRSPQETQYF.

The CDR3 bases are TGTGCCAGCTCACCTTCACTAGCGGACCAAGAGACCCAGTACTTC. It yields the protein CASSPSLADQETQYF. The chain links TRBV18 to TRBJ2-5; 8 bases fit TRBD2. This CDR3 has 15 residues. The V gene's germline CDR1 is KGHSH and CDR2 LQKENI. With 3 bases clipped from V and 0 bases from J, the junction kept 3 bases outside the gene matches.

The chain recombines TRBV6-9 with TRBJ2-3; a weak D match, TRBD1 (5 bases). This CDR3 spans 16 amino acids. V lost 5 bases and J lost 0, with 15 bases in between. CDR1 MNHGY and CDR2 SVAAGI come from the germline V gene. CDR3 nucleotide sequence: TGTGCCAGCAGTGCCAGACAGCCTAGTAGCACAGATACGCAGTATTTT. Translating it yields CASSARQPSSTDTQYF.

This clone appeared once. The chain recombines TRBV5-1 with TRBJ1-4; D not certain. This CDR3 is built from 13 residues. V was pared by 10 bases and J by 3 bases, with 13 bases between. The germline gives CDR1 SGHRS, CDR2 YFSETQ. The CDR3 nucleotides are TGCGCCTTTCCCATGAGATCTAATGAAAAACTGTTTTTT. Protein: CAFPMRSNEKLFF.

V usage is TRBV9 and J usage is TRBJ2-2; TRBD1 aligns across 8 bases. The germline V gene encodes CDR1 SGDLS and CDR2 YYNGEE. V trimming: 1 base; J trimming: 0 bases; junction bases outside the gene matches: 5. This CDR3 has 17 residues. CDR3: CASSVSWTGTNTGELFF. CDR3 bases: TGTGCCAGCAGCGTATCTTGGACAGGGACGAACACCGGGGAGCTGTTTTTT.

This clone was seen just once. V gene TRBV27 combines with J gene TRBJ2-1; no firm D call. Germline V CDR1 and CDR2: MNHEY, SMNVEV (reference sequence). The V and J ends lost 8 bases and 0 bases respectively, with 11 bases between them. The CDR3 runs 14 residues. The CDR3 region is CASSSGASYNEQFF. The CDR3 DNA is TGTGCCAGCTCTTCCGGTGCCTCCTACAATGAGCAGTTCTTC.

This clone has only a few counts. V and J are TRBV2 and TRBJ1-2; D is uncertain. Germline lookup yields CDR1 SNHLY and CDR2 FYNNEI. The CDR3 has 12 residues. Trimming pared 2 bases from V and 8 bases from J, leaving 9 bases between. In DNA form, the CDR3 reads TGTGCCAGCAGTGAAAGTCTGCGCGGCTACACCTTC. Translation: CASSESLRGYTF.

The chain links TRBV7-8 to TRBJ2-1; 8 nucleotides match TRBD2. The CDR3 has 16 residues. Germline CDR1 SGHVS, CDR2 FQNEAQ. V shed 5 bases, J shed 8 bases, and the junction held 14 bases outside the gene matches. The DNA of the CDR3 is TGTGCCAGCAGCCGCGGGGTGAGCGGGAGTTGGGATGAGCAGTTCTTC. Its translation is CASSRGVSGSWDEQFF.

Here the CDR3 DNA reads TGTGCCAGCAGCTTAGGGCCGGGACAGCCGACCTACGAGCAGTACTTC. Its translation is CASSLGPGQPTYEQYF. This sequence joins TRBV11-2 and TRBJ2-7; 7 nucleotides match TRBD1. V was pared by 1 base and J by 2 bases, with 8 bases of the junction left unmatched. The germline V gene encodes CDR1 SGHAT and CDR2 FQNNGV. CDR3 size: 16 residues.

CDR3: CASSFGGGSYEQYF. Written as DNA, the CDR3 is TGTGCCAGCAGTTTCGGTGGCGGCTCCTACGAGCAGTACTTC. The chain carries TRBV27 and TRBJ2-7; D gene ambiguous. Germline CDR1 is MNHEY and CDR2 is SMNVEV (reference sequence). The CDR3 consists of 14 residues. Trimming took off 3 bases at V and 0 bases at J, with 9 bases between the two ends.

The J gene is TRBJ2-7, the V gene TRBV19; maybe TRBD2 (7 bases). Germline V gene sequence: CDR1 LNHDA, CDR2 SQIVND (reference sequence). Deletions cut 5 bases from V and 5 bases from J, with 22 bases between. This CDR3 contains 16 residues. The CDR3 sequence is CASSEGGYGDLNEQYF. CDR3 DNA: TGTGCCAGTAGTGAGGGGGGGTACGGGGACCTCAACGAGCAGTACTTC.

This clone appeared many times. The chain links TRBV4-2 to TRBJ1-3; D is unclear. V was pared by 0 bases and J by 3 bases, with 9 bases between. The CDR3 is made up of 15 amino acids. The germline gives CDR1 LGHNA, CDR2 YNFKEQ. This CDR3 is CASSQDGGDGNTIYF. DNA of the CDR3: TGTGCCAGCAGCCAAGACGGAGGAGATGGAAACACCATATATTTT.

V is TRBV5-6 and J is TRBJ1-2; D not certain. The CDR3 is made up of 15 amino acids. Deletions cut 2 bases from V and 2 bases from J, with 13 bases between. CDR1 SGHDT and CDR2 YYEEEE come from the germline V gene. Here the CDR3 DNA reads TGTGCCAGCAGCTTTTACATGTCGGGAAACTATGGCTACACCTTC. Translating it yields CASSFYMSGNYGYTF. The full variable domain, completed using reference TRBV5-6 and TRBJ1-2, is DAGVTQSPTHLIKTRGQQVTLRCSPKSGHDTVSWYQQALGQGPQFIFQYYEEEERQRGNFPDRFSGHQFPNYSSELNVNALLLGDSALYLCASSFYMSGNYGYTFGSGTRLTVV.

V is TRBV7-9 and J is TRBJ2-1; TRBD2 matches at 11 bases. The CDR3 is 15 amino acids. The germline CDR1 and CDR2 sequences are SEHNR and FQNEAQ (reference sequence). J gave up 10 bases and V 3 bases, and 8 bases lay outside the gene matches. CDR3 protein: CASSFSGGALGEQFF. The CDR3 coding sequence is TGTGCCAGCAGCTTTAGCGGGGGGGCCTTGGGGGAGCAGTTCTTC.

The rearrangement links TRBV19 to TRBJ2-3; 7 nucleotides align to TRBD1. This CDR3 contains 14 residues. Looked up from germline, CDR1 is LNHDA and CDR2 is SQIVND (reference sequence). Losses at the gene ends were 5 bases for V and 2 bases for J; bases not matched to a gene: 4. CDR3 residues: CASSPGQLTDTQYF. CDR3 in DNA: TGTGCCAGTAGTCCGGGACAGCTCACAGATACGCAGTATTTT.

The V and J genes are TRBV6-5 and TRBJ1-3; a possible D gene is TRBD1 (5 bases). The CDR3 has 13 residues. The germline CDR1 and CDR2 sequences are MNHEY and SVGAGI. V lost 7 bases to trimming and J lost 2 bases, with 9 bases between them. In nucleotides, the CDR3 is TGTGCCAGCAAGAAAGGGGCTGGAAACACCATATATTTT. It is translated as CASKKGAGNTIYF.

There are a few counts of this clone. V gene TRBV19 combines with J gene TRBJ2-2, with TRBD2 as a possible D gene (6 bases). The V end was cut by 6 bases, the J end by 6 bases, with 20 bases between. The germline V gene has CDR1 LNHDA and CDR2 SQIVND (reference sequence). The length of the CDR3 is 16 residues. CDR3 sequence (DNA): TGTGCCAGTAGCACGATAACTAGCTTATTATCCGGGGAGCTGTTTTTT. It specifies CASSTITSLLSGELFF.

This clone was detected a few times. The chain links TRBV5-1 to TRBJ2-3; maybe TRBD2 (6 bases). V dropped 0 bases and J dropped 7 bases, with 12 bases sitting between them. This CDR3 spans 14 amino acids. Germline-derived CDR1 and CDR2 are SGHRS and YFSETQ. CDR3 sequence (DNA): TGCGCCAGCAGCTTGGGGGAGGCCGTTAATACGCAGTATTTT. It yields the protein CASSLGEAVNTQYF.

The chain recombines TRBV7-3 with TRBJ2-2, with a possible D match to TRBD2 (5 bases). Per the germline V gene, CDR1 is SGHTA and CDR2 is FQGTGA. Trimming stripped 1 base from V and 6 bases from J, with 9 bases between. The CDR3 runs 14 residues. CDR3 nucleotides: TGTGCCAGCAGCTTAATTGGCGGGTCCGGGGAGCTGTTTTTT. The encoded protein is CASSLIGGSGELFF.

V is TRBV9 and J is TRBJ1-1; 7 positions agree with TRBD1. Germline V gives CDR1 SGDLS, CDR2 YYNGEE. The J segment lost 5 bases and the V segment lost 0 bases, leaving 10 bases of the junction unmatched. The CDR3 has 16 amino acids. The CDR3 DNA reads as TGTGCCAGCAGCGTAGGGGAAACAGGGGTATGGACTGAAGCTTTCTTT. This sequence encodes CASSVGETGVWTEAFF.

The CDR3 reads CATQKDNPPYEQFF. The CDR3 coding sequence is TGTGCCACCCAAAAGGACAACCCTCCCTATGAGCAGTTCTTC. The chain links TRBV6-5 to TRBJ2-1, with a possible D match to TRBD1 (5 bases). Germline V CDR1 and CDR2: MNHEY, SVGAGI. Trimming pared 10 bases from V and 8 bases from J, leaving 21 bases between. The CDR3 spans 14 residues.

This chain joins TRBV5-1 and TRBJ2-3; 7 positions match TRBD2. The V and J ends lost 4 bases and 3 bases, in that order; junction bases with no gene match: 2. CDR3 length equals 13 residues. Germline-derived CDR1 and CDR2 are SGHRS and YFSETQ. Here the CDR3 reads CASSTLATDTQYF. The CDR3 DNA reads TGCGCCAGCAGCACACTAGCGACAGATACGCAGTATTTT.

The rearrangement uses TRBV5-1 and TRBJ2-7; 7 bases align to TRBD1. This CDR3 contains 16 residues. The V segment lost 3 bases and the J segment 0 bases; nucleotides outside the gene matches: 9. Germline-derived CDR1 and CDR2 are SGHRS and YFSETQ. The CDR3 loop reads CASSYNPGGSSYEQYF. The DNA of the CDR3 is TGCGCCAGCAGCTATAACCCAGGGGGTTCCTCCTACGAGCAGTACTTC.

The chain combines TRBV18 with TRBJ2-5; tentatively, D is TRBD1 (5 bases). The CDR3 is 14 amino acids. With 5 bases removed from V and 1 base from J, the gap between germline ends came to 11 bases. From germline, CDR1 is KGHSH and CDR2 LQKENI. CDR3 region: CASSYDSIQETQYF. The CDR3 nucleotides read TGTGCCAGCTCATACGACAGCATCCAAGAGACCCAGTACTTC.

The J gene is TRBJ1-5, the V gene TRBV6-5; a weak D match, TRBD1 (5 bases). CDR1 and CDR2 (germline): MNHEY, SVGAGI. V dropped 4 bases and J dropped 8 bases, with 12 bases sitting between them. This CDR3 is built from 13 residues. This CDR3 reads CASSFRQLEPQHF. Here the CDR3 DNA reads TGTGCCAGCAGTTTCAGACAGCTTGAGCCCCAGCATTTT.

V usage is TRBV7-2 and J usage is TRBJ2-7, with 11 nucleotides matching TRBD1. V was clipped by 5 bases and J by 4 bases; unmatched bases: 4. The CDR3 totals 14 residues. Germline CDR1 reads SGHTA; CDR2 reads FQGNSA. CDR3 in amino acids: CASSPGQGGYEQYF. The CDR3 DNA sequence: TGTGCCAGCAGCCCGGGACAGGGGGGGTACGAGCAGTACTTC.

The V and J genes are TRBV19 and TRBJ1-6; D remains unclear. The CDR3 sequence is 14 residues long. The germline V gene has CDR1 LNHDA and CDR2 SQIVND (reference sequence). V lost 3 bases to trimming and J lost 5 bases, with 8 bases between them. Here the CDR3 reads CASSMGSNNSPLHF. CDR3 nucleotide sequence: TGTGCCAGTAGTATGGGGAGCAATAATTCACCCCTCCACTTT.

CDR3 bases: TGTGCCAGCAGTTACGCGGCAGGGGGGAACACTGAAGCTTTCTTT. Translating it yields CASSYAAGGNTEAFF. The chain recombines TRBV6-5 with TRBJ1-1; TRBD1 matches 7 bases. The germline CDR1 and CDR2 sequences are MNHEY and SVGAGI. J lost 1 base, V lost 2 bases, and 4 bases had no gene match. The length of the CDR3 is 15 residues.